A selection of T cell receptor beta chains follows, all from one sample in a study of type 1 regulatory T cells. Their specific antigens are unknown. MiXCR was run by TCRdb on the reads, yielding one entry per CDR3 protein. This table holds more than 4,500 distinct CDR3 sequences, around 26% found once. Source material: cultured type 1 regulatory T (Tr1) cells, either the whole culture or a sorted fraction (not recorded which). All receptors derive from a human donor in good health. The CDR3 runs from the conserved cysteine through the conserved F or W. Each record gives: J gene, D gene, V gene, clone size, CDR3 protein, CDR3 DNA. The D gene is left open where the match is weak. The size field is filled for only some rows; it gives once, few, many or a size class.

j_call: TRBJ1-2; d_call: NA; v_call: TRBV12-3/TRBV12-4; clone_size: many; cdr3_aa: CASSYRGHPYGYTF; cdr3_nt: TGTGCCAGCAGTTACCGGGGACACCCCTATGGCTACACCTTC
j_call: TRBJ2-7; d_call: NA; v_call: TRBV6-1; clone_size: many; cdr3_aa: CASSESRYEQYF; cdr3_nt: TGTGCCAGCAGTGAAAGTAGATACGAGCAGTACTTC
j_call: TRBJ2-5; d_call: TRBD1; v_call: TRBV3-1; clone_size: medium-sized; cdr3_aa: CASSFPGQGGSETQYF; cdr3_nt: TGTGCCAGCAGCTTCCCTGGACAGGGGGGTTCAGAGACCCAGTACTTC
j_call: TRBJ2-5; d_call: TRBD2; v_call: TRBV4-2; clone_size: hyperexpanded; cdr3_aa: CASSQDPRLAGGGETQYF; cdr3_nt: TGTGCCAGCAGCCAAGATCCCCGACTAGCGGGTGGCGGAGAGACCCAGTACTTC
j_call: TRBJ1-5; d_call: TRBD1; v_call: TRBV19; clone_size: few; cdr3_aa: CASSIWTGDLGDQPQHF; cdr3_nt: TGTGCCAGTAGTATTTGGACAGGAGACCTTGGGGATCAGCCCCAGCATTTT
j_call: TRBJ2-2; d_call: NA; v_call: TRBV4-3; clone_size: medium-sized; cdr3_aa: CASSQEGVGELFF; cdr3_nt: TGCGCCAGCAGCCAAGAGGGGGTAGGGGAGCTGTTTTTT
j_call: TRBJ1-1; d_call: TRBD1; v_call: TRBV6-6; clone_size: medium-sized; cdr3_aa: CASSPGTGGEGGAFF; cdr3_nt: TGTGCCAGCAGCCCGGGGACAGGCGGCGAGGGGGGAGCTTTCTTT
j_call: TRBJ2-5; d_call: NA; v_call: TRBV11-3; clone_size: medium-sized; cdr3_aa: CASSLESLAGSTGTQYF; cdr3_nt: TGTGCCAGCAGCTTAGAGTCTCTGGCGGGTTCGACTGGGACCCAGTACTTC
j_call: TRBJ2-2; d_call: NA; v_call: TRBV7-6; clone_size: few; cdr3_aa: CASSLGQGTNTGELFF; cdr3_nt: TGTGCCAGCAGCTTAGGGCAGGGAACGAACACCGGGGAGCTGTTTTTT
j_call: TRBJ2-1; d_call: TRBD2; v_call: TRBV20-1; clone_size: NA; cdr3_aa: CSAPKERGVSNEQFF; cdr3_nt: TGCAGTGCTCCCAAAGAGCGGGGGGTTTCCAATGAGCAGTTCTTC
j_call: TRBJ2-3; d_call: NA; v_call: TRBV5-1; clone_size: medium-sized; cdr3_aa: CASRSGQVSTDTQYF; cdr3_nt: TGCGCCAGCAGATCCGGGCAGGTTAGCACAGATACGCAGTATTTT
j_call: TRBJ2-2; d_call: NA; v_call: TRBV24-1; clone_size: large; cdr3_aa: CATSDLGAGATGELFF; cdr3_nt: TGTGCCACCAGTGATTTGGGGGCCGGGGCCACCGGGGAGCTGTTTTTT
j_call: TRBJ2-1; d_call: TRBD2; v_call: TRBV7-2; clone_size: medium-sized; cdr3_aa: CASSLRTSSPNEQFF; cdr3_nt: TGTGCCAGCAGCTTAAGGACTAGCAGCCCCAATGAGCAGTTCTTC
j_call: TRBJ2-7; d_call: TRBD1; v_call: TRBV12-3/TRBV12-4; clone_size: medium-sized; cdr3_aa: CASSKSGGAINEQYF; cdr3_nt: TGTGCCAGCAGTAAATCAGGGGGCGCGATAAACGAGCAGTACTTC
j_call: TRBJ1-6; d_call: NA; v_call: TRBV6-5; clone_size: medium-sized; cdr3_aa: CASSAPNSPLHF; cdr3_nt: TGTGCCAGCAGTGCCCCTAATTCACCCCTCCACTTT
j_call: TRBJ1-3; d_call: NA; v_call: TRBV18; clone_size: NA; cdr3_aa: CASSPRQARIYF; cdr3_nt: TGTGCCAGCTCACCGAGACAGGCCCGGATATATTTT
j_call: TRBJ2-7; d_call: TRBD1; v_call: TRBV2; clone_size: NA; cdr3_aa: CASSTQGAGYEQYF; cdr3_nt: TGTGCCAGCAGTACACAGGGGGCCGGCTACGAGCAGTACTTC
j_call: TRBJ2-5; d_call: TRBD2; v_call: TRBV5-1; clone_size: NA; cdr3_aa: CASSWNRGTSGGTPPGNQYF; cdr3_nt: TGCGCCAGCAGCTGGAATAGGGGGACTAGCGGGGGGACCCCCCCAGGGAACCAGTACTTC
j_call: TRBJ2-7; d_call: TRBD1; v_call: TRBV5-1; clone_size: NA; cdr3_aa: CASSSNPGQGAGEQYF; cdr3_nt: TGCGCCAGCAGCTCCAACCCGGGACAGGGGGCGGGAGAGCAGTACTTC
j_call: TRBJ2-1; d_call: TRBD1; v_call: TRBV10-3; clone_size: large; cdr3_aa: CAISGGIGTGVNEQFF; cdr3_nt: TGTGCCATCAGTGGAGGGATCGGGACAGGGGTAAATGAGCAGTTCTTC
j_call: TRBJ2-3; d_call: NA; v_call: TRBV5-1; clone_size: medium-sized; cdr3_aa: CASSLLDPATDTQYF; cdr3_nt: TGCGCCAGCAGCCTCCTGGACCCCGCCACAGATACGCAGTATTTT
j_call: TRBJ2-5; d_call: TRBD2; v_call: TRBV30; clone_size: medium-sized; cdr3_aa: CAWSRLAGKKETQYF; cdr3_nt: TGTGCCTGGAGTCGCCTAGCGGGCAAAAAAGAGACCCAGTACTTC
j_call: TRBJ1-3; d_call: NA; v_call: TRBV28; clone_size: many; cdr3_aa: CASSPHGLGTPSGNTIYF; cdr3_nt: TGTGCCAGCAGCCCCCATGGGCTTGGGACACCGTCTGGAAACACCATATATTTT
j_call: TRBJ2-4; d_call: TRBD2; v_call: TRBV20-1; clone_size: medium-sized; cdr3_aa: CSASLAGLQYF; cdr3_nt: TGCAGTGCTAGCCTAGCGGGGCTTCAGTACTTC
j_call: TRBJ1-1; d_call: NA; v_call: TRBV2; clone_size: few; cdr3_aa: CASSGSQNMNTEAFF; cdr3_nt: TGTGCCAGCAGTGGGAGTCAAAATATGAACACTGAAGCTTTCTTT
j_call: TRBJ1-1; d_call: NA; v_call: TRBV18; clone_size: NA; cdr3_aa: CASSGTPNTEAFF; cdr3_nt: TGTGCCAGCTCAGGAACACCGAACACTGAAGCTTTCTTT
j_call: TRBJ2-2; d_call: TRBD2; v_call: TRBV11-2; clone_size: NA; cdr3_aa: CASSPFTTSGGKELFF; cdr3_nt: TGTGCCAGCAGCCCCTTTACGACTAGCGGGGGGAAGGAGCTGTTTTTT
j_call: TRBJ1-2; d_call: TRBD1; v_call: TRBV4-1; clone_size: NA; cdr3_aa: CASSPATGQGTIYGYIF; cdr3_nt: TGCGCCAGCAGCCCCGCGACCGGACAGGGCACGATCTATGGCTACATCTTC
j_call: TRBJ2-2; d_call: NA; v_call: TRBV12-3/TRBV12-4; clone_size: few; cdr3_aa: CASSLVWNTGELFF; cdr3_nt: TGTGCCAGCAGTTTAGTATGGAACACCGGGGAGCTGTTTTTT
j_call: TRBJ2-6; d_call: NA; v_call: TRBV6-5; clone_size: NA; cdr3_aa: CASSYLTSGANVLTF; cdr3_nt: TGTGCCAGCAGTTACCTAACCTCTGGGGCCAACGTCCTGACTTTC
j_call: TRBJ2-3; d_call: TRBD2; v_call: TRBV12-3/TRBV12-4; clone_size: many; cdr3_aa: CASRKAGGTDTQYF; cdr3_nt: TGTGCCAGCAGAAAAGCGGGGGGCACAGATACGCAGTATTTT
j_call: TRBJ2-7; d_call: NA; v_call: TRBV6-5; clone_size: NA; cdr3_aa: CASSKAGTGSYEQYF; cdr3_nt: TGTGCCAGCAGTAAGGCCGGGACGGGGTCCTACGAGCAGTACTTC
j_call: TRBJ2-7; d_call: NA; v_call: TRBV29-1; clone_size: large; cdr3_aa: CSVGDLAGEQYF; cdr3_nt: TGCAGCGTTGGGGACCTGGCGGGGGAGCAGTACTTC
j_call: TRBJ1-4; d_call: TRBD1; v_call: TRBV20-1; clone_size: few; cdr3_aa: CSARGPGTGNEKLFF; cdr3_nt: TGCAGTGCTAGAGGCCCCGGGACAGGGAATGAAAAACTGTTTTTT
j_call: TRBJ1-3; d_call: NA; v_call: TRBV7-9; clone_size: many; cdr3_aa: CASSSTGTGTSTIYF; cdr3_nt: TGTGCCAGCAGCTCCACAGGGACGGGGACTTCGACCATATATTTT
j_call: TRBJ1-2; d_call: NA; v_call: TRBV18; clone_size: medium-sized; cdr3_aa: CASSPQSYYGYTF; cdr3_nt: TGTGCCAGCTCACCACAGTCTTACTATGGCTACACCTTC
j_call: TRBJ1-3; d_call: NA; v_call: TRBV12-3/TRBV12-4; clone_size: many; cdr3_aa: CASFLGLVPGNTIYF; cdr3_nt: TGTGCCAGCTTCTTGGGGTTGGTTCCTGGAAACACCATATATTTT
j_call: TRBJ1-4; d_call: TRBD1; v_call: TRBV4-1; clone_size: NA; cdr3_aa: CASSRPGQSHEKLFF; cdr3_nt: TGCGCCAGCAGCAGACCGGGACAGAGTCATGAAAAACTGTTTTTT
j_call: TRBJ2-7; d_call: NA; v_call: TRBV6-6; clone_size: NA; cdr3_aa: CASSWTFHREQYF; cdr3_nt: TGTGCCAGCAGTTGGACTTTTCACCGCGAGCAGTACTTC
j_call: TRBJ2-5; d_call: NA; v_call: TRBV2; clone_size: NA; cdr3_aa: CASIFLRQGMAETQYF; cdr3_nt: TGTGCCAGCATCTTTCTTCGGCAGGGGATGGCGGAGACCCAGTACTTC
j_call: TRBJ2-5; d_call: NA; v_call: TRBV28; clone_size: few; cdr3_aa: CASSSRGSPTKETQYF; cdr3_nt: TGTGCCAGCAGTTCCCGAGGGAGCCCAACAAAAGAGACCCAGTACTTC
j_call: TRBJ2-7; d_call: TRBD2; v_call: TRBV18; clone_size: many; cdr3_aa: CASSPIASGGYHEQYF; cdr3_nt: TGTGCCAGCTCACCAATAGCTAGCGGGGGTTACCACGAGCAGTACTTC